A selection of T cell receptor beta chains follows, all from one sample in a study of blood T cell repertoires in COVID-19. TCRdb's copy holds only in-frame clones and misses some; the assay was immunoSEQ multiplex PCR. The sample records about 200,000 clones, around four fifths being singletons. The sequenced sample consisted of PBMCs or T cells enriched from blood (not recorded which). These receptors all come from a man aged 35-49 years who had recovered from COVID-19. The CDR3 runs from the conserved cysteine through the conserved F or W. The D gene is left open where the match is weak. Only part of the rows carry a size: once, few, many, or a class if the clone is expanded.

CDR3 DNA	CDR3 protein	D gene	J gene	V gene	clone size
TGTGCCAGCAGTTTATACGGGGGGGCGAACACCGGGGAGCTGTTTTTT	CASSLYGGANTGELFF	TRBD2	TRBJ2-2	TRBV27	.
TGTGCCAGCAGCTTAGGAGGGCTTCGCAATTCACCCCTCCACTTT	CASSLGGLRNSPLHF	.	TRBJ1-6	TRBV7-2	.
TGTGCCAGCAGCTCCACCGGGACAGGGGATTCACCCCTCCACTTT	CASSSTGTGDSPLHF	TRBD1	TRBJ1-6	TRBV7-9	.
TGTGCCAGCAGCATGACCGGGACAGCCACTGGCGAGCAGTACTTC	CASSMTGTATGEQYF	TRBD1	TRBJ2-7	TRBV11-2	.
TGTGCCAGCAGCGAGGGACTAGCGGCCCAAGAGACCCAGTACTTC	CASSEGLAAQETQYF	TRBD2	TRBJ2-5	TRBV9	.
TGTGCCAGCAGCTTGGGCCTGCGGGAGCAGTTCTTC	CASSLGLREQFF	.	TRBJ2-1	TRBV5-5	few
TGCAGCGTACAGGTCTCCGTCGGTATGAGCACCATATATTTT	CSVQVSVGMSTIYF	.	TRBJ1-3	TRBV29-1	.
TGCGCCAGCAGCCAACGCACTGGGAGGGTGGGGATGAACACTGAAGCTTTCTTT	CASSQRTGRVGMNTEAFF	.	TRBJ1-1	TRBV4-1	.
TGTGCCAGTAGTAAGACAGGCAGCAATCAGCCCCAGCATTTT	CASSKTGSNQPQHF	.	TRBJ1-5	TRBV19	once
TGTGCCGTTAGCGGGTCAGGCTACGAGCAGTACTTC	CAVSGSGYEQYF	TRBD2	TRBJ2-7	TRBV24-1	.
TGTGCCAGCACCTCGACTAGCGGGGGGCCAGAGTATTTT	CASTSTSGGPEYF	TRBD2	TRBJ2-3	TRBV2	.
TGCAGCCTTGGTACCGGGGTGGATACGCAGTATTTT	CSLGTGVDTQYF	.	TRBJ2-3	TRBV29-1	.
TGTGCCACCGGTCTCCGGGACAGGGGAGATGAGCAGTTCTTC	CATGLRDRGDEQFF	TRBD1	TRBJ2-1	TRBV28	once
TGTGCCACCAGTGATCCCAGGACAGGGGCCTACTATGGCTACACCTTC	CATSDPRTGAYYGYTF	TRBD1	TRBJ1-2	TRBV24-1	.
TGTGCCAGCAGCTGGAGGGTAAGCGGGGGGGCATCCTACGAGCAGTACTTC	CASSWRVSGGASYEQYF	TRBD2	TRBJ2-7	TRBV5-5	.
TGCGCCAGCAGCCAAGGAGCGGGCACAGATACGCAGTATTTT	CASSQGAGTDTQYF	.	TRBJ2-3	TRBV4-1	few
TGTGCCAGCAGTTTATACTCCTCACTAGCGGGAGAGACCCAGTACTTC	CASSLYSSLAGETQYF	TRBD2	TRBJ2-5	TRBV2	.
TGTGCCAGCAGCATTAATATGGCGGTCTATGGCTACACCTTC	CASSINMAVYGYTF	.	TRBJ1-2	TRBV5-4	.
TGTGCCAGCAGCCAAGATCCGGGAAACACCATATATTTT	CASSQDPGNTIYF	.	TRBJ1-3	TRBV4-2	.
TGTGCCAGCAGTGTCCTAGCGGGGGGGAAAGAGACCCAGTACTTC	CASSVLAGGKETQYF	TRBD2	TRBJ2-5	TRBV2	.
TGCGCCAGCCTCCTTGGGGCTAGCGGACCCTACGAGCAGTACTTC	CASLLGASGPYEQYF	TRBD2	TRBJ2-7	TRBV5-1	.
TGTGCCAGTACTCGGGGTCCCCAAGAGACCCAGTACTTC	CASTRGPQETQYF	.	TRBJ2-5	TRBV13	.
TGTGCCAGCAGCCCTTCTGCAGGAGGGGGCCTAGGGAATGAGCAGTTCTTC	CASSPSAGGGLGNEQFF	.	TRBJ2-1	TRBV4-2	.
TGTGCCAGCAGTTCCTTGGACAGCCCTTATAGCAATCAGCCCCAGCATTTT	CASSSLDSPYSNQPQHF	.	TRBJ1-5	TRBV28	.
TGTGCCAGCTCACTACAGGGGCCCGGGGAGCTGTTTTTT	CASSLQGPGELFF	TRBD1	TRBJ2-2	TRBV18	.
TGTGCCAGCAGCTCTCGAGGGGGGGCTAATGAAAAACTGTTTTTT	CASSSRGGANEKLFF	.	TRBJ1-4	TRBV5-4	.
TGTGCCAGCAGCCAAGATATCGGGGGTGTTGGGTCACCCCTCCACTTT	CASSQDIGGVGSPLHF	.	TRBJ1-6	TRBV4-2	.
TGTGCCAGCTCACCGTCTGACAGACATCAAGAGACCCAGTACTTC	CASSPSDRHQETQYF	.	TRBJ2-5	TRBV18	few
TGTGCCAGTAGCCAGGGAGGCTCTGGTTCACCCCTCCACTTT	CASSQGGSGSPLHF	.	TRBJ1-6	TRBV19	.
TGTGCCAGCAGCCCGCGGGGCTGGCGGGGGGAGACCCAGTACTTC	CASSPRGWRGETQYF	TRBD2	TRBJ2-5	TRBV3-1/TRBV3-2	few
TGTGCCAGCAGCCAAGGCGGGTACTATGGCTACACCTTC	CASSQGGYYGYTF	.	TRBJ1-2	TRBV3-1/TRBV3-2	.
TGTGCCAGCACCCCGTCCGGGGTTATAGAGACCCAGTACTTC	CASTPSGVIETQYF	.	TRBJ2-5	TRBV6-2/TRBV6-3	.
TGTGCCAGCAGCTTCAGCGGGAGCCCCGAGTACAATGAGCAGTTCTTC	CASSFSGSPEYNEQFF	TRBD2	TRBJ2-1	TRBV11-3	.
TGCAGCGTCGATGACAGGGTGAACACTGAAGCTTTCTTT	CSVDDRVNTEAFF	TRBD1	TRBJ1-1	TRBV29-1	.
TGTGCCAGCCGATTGGGGCGGGAGTTGGCCAAAAACATTCAGTACTTC	CASRLGRELAKNIQYF	TRBD2	TRBJ2-4	TRBV2	.
TGTGCCAGCAGTTTAGCGGGGCCATACGAGCAGTACTTC	CASSLAGPYEQYF	.	TRBJ2-7	TRBV12-3/TRBV12-4	.
TGTGCCAGCAGTACCGGGACAGGGGTCGGGGGCTATGGCTACACCTTC	CASSTGTGVGGYGYTF	TRBD1	TRBJ1-2	TRBV2	.
TGCGCCAGCAGCCAAGCCGGGACAGCTCCCTCTGGGGCCAACGTCCTGACTTTC	CASSQAGTAPSGANVLTF	TRBD1	TRBJ2-6	TRBV4-1	.
TGTGCCAGCAGTTACAACAGGAATGGCTACACCTTC	CASSYNRNGYTF	.	TRBJ1-2	TRBV6-2/TRBV6-3	.
TGTGCCAGCAGTTTTAGGACAACAGATACGCAGTATTTT	CASSFRTTDTQYF	.	TRBJ2-3	TRBV28	.
TGTGCCAGTAGGACCCCGAGGCTGGCGAACACCGGGGAGCTGTTTTTT	CASRTPRLANTGELFF	.	TRBJ2-2	TRBV19	once
TGTGCCAGCGGGCCCTTAACTGGGACAGGATCTAACTATGGCTACACCTTC	CASGPLTGTGSNYGYTF	TRBD1	TRBJ1-2	TRBV27	.
TGTGCCAGCAGTCACTGGACAGGGCTCACCGGGGAGCTGTTTTTT	CASSHWTGLTGELFF	TRBD1	TRBJ2-2	TRBV11-3	.
TGTGCCAGCAGTCAATCGGGGGGACAAAGGATAGGGAAACTGTTTTTT	CASSQSGGQRIGKLFF	.	TRBJ1-4	TRBV27	.
TGTGCCAGCAGCTTAGGGGGGAGGGCCGCGAAAGAGACCCAGTACTTC	CASSLGGRAAKETQYF	TRBD2	TRBJ2-5	TRBV7-7	.
TGTGCCAGCTCCTCGAGGGATGATTCACCCCTCCACTTT	CASSSRDDSPLHF	.	TRBJ1-6	TRBV18	.
TGTGCCTGCAGGGGACTTAACTCTGGAAACACCATATATTTT	CACRGLNSGNTIYF	.	TRBJ1-3	TRBV6-5	once
TGTGCGTCTGCGGGGGGCCCCTTCTCTGGAAACATCATATATTTT	CASAGGPFSGNIIYF	.	TRBJ1-3	TRBV7-8	.
TGCGCCAGCAGCTTAGGCAGGGAGGACACTGAAGCTTTCTTT	CASSLGREDTEAFF	.	TRBJ1-1	TRBV5-1	.
TGTGCCAGCAGTCTCTACACAGATACGCAGTATTTT	CASSLYTDTQYF	.	TRBJ2-3	TRBV28	few
TGTGCCAGCAGTTTATTGCCGAAATTTCCGGGACTAGCGGGAGGGCCCGGAGAGACCCAGTACTTC	CASSLLPKFPGLAGGPGETQYF	TRBD2	TRBJ2-5	TRBV27	.
TGTGCCAGCACTCCGGGAGGACCTGGTGTGAGTTACGAGCAGTACTTC	CASTPGGPGVSYEQYF	TRBD2	TRBJ2-7	TRBV7-8	.
TGTGCCAGTACCTTCGTGTTGGGAAACACCATATATTTT	CASTFVLGNTIYF	.	TRBJ1-3	TRBV19	.
TGTGCCAGCAGTCCCAGCCTACAGGGGGCCGGGGCCAACGTCCTGACTTTC	CASSPSLQGAGANVLTF	TRBD1	TRBJ2-6	TRBV28	.
TGTGCCAGCAGCCCTAGCGGGGGGGCCGAGACCCAGTACTTC	CASSPSGGAETQYF	TRBD2	TRBJ2-5	TRBV11-2	.
TGTGCCAGCAGTTTGTTAGGGACTTTCGCCAATACGCAGTATTTT	CASSLLGTFANTQYF	.	TRBJ2-3	TRBV28	.
TGTGCCAGCAGCCAAGATGGCAGGGTCTATGGCTACACCTTC	CASSQDGRVYGYTF	.	TRBJ1-2	TRBV3-1/TRBV3-2	.
TGCGCCAGCCGAAGACTCCCCGAACACAGGGGGCGCAGTCAGCCCCAGCATTTT	CASRRLPEHRGRSQPQHF	TRBD1	TRBJ1-5	TRBV23-1	.
TGTGCCAGCAGCTTCCAGGGTACCGGGGAGCTGTTTTTT	CASSFQGTGELFF	.	TRBJ2-2	TRBV7-3	.